Below, 20 T cell receptor beta chains from the same sample are listed, as sequenced in a study of T cell responses to AZD1222 COVID-19 vaccine. TCRdb's copy holds only in-frame clones and misses some; the assay was immunoSEQ multiplex PCR. The sample has approximately 140,000 clones; around 90% are singletons. Sequences were derived from peripheral blood, sampled 28 days after the second AZD1222 dose. The receptors shown here come from an adult who received the AZD1222 COVID-19 vaccine.

The genes are TRBV7-3 and TRBJ1-1, with unresolved D. Germline V CDR1 and CDR2: SGHTA, FQGTGA. V was cut by 8 bases and J by 6 bases, with 19 bases left in between. CDR3 length: 14 amino acids. The CDR3 loop reads CASSRSTLVSEAFF. CDR3 DNA: TGTGCCAGCTCGAGGTCAACCCTTGTCTCTGAAGCTTTCTTT.

V gene TRBV7-2 combines with J gene TRBJ2-3; 10 nucleotides agree with TRBD2. From germline, CDR1 is SGHTA and CDR2 FQGNSA. This CDR3 has 16 amino acids. The V gene end was trimmed by 2 bases and the J gene end by 4 bases; junction bases not matched to a gene: 6. CDR3: CASSLSGGANADTQYF. The DNA for the CDR3 is TGTGCCAGCAGCTTAAGCGGGGGGGCCAACGCAGATACGCAGTATTTT.

V is TRBV7-2 and J is TRBJ2-2, with 12 bases fitting TRBD2. J was trimmed by 6 bases and V by 5 bases; bases with no gene match: 10. The CDR3 contains 17 residues. Germline CDR1 and CDR2: SGHTA and FQGNSA. This CDR3 is CASSQYLAGGPAGELFF. The DNA of the CDR3 is TGTGCCAGCAGCCAATATCTAGCGGGAGGGCCAGCCGGGGAGCTGTTTTTT.

The chain joins TRBV28 to TRBJ1-5, with no clear D. Germline loops: CDR1 MDHEN, CDR2 SYDVKM. Trimming cost V 5 bases and J 1 base, with 18 bases left between them. The CDR3 is made up of 17 amino acids. CDR3 sequence: CASSAPPGAGSNQPQHF. The CDR3 coding sequence is TGTGCCAGCAGTGCCCCTCCGGGAGCGGGGAGCAATCAGCCCCAGCATTTT.

This chain links TRBV14 with TRBJ1-3; D is unclear. This CDR3 is built from 15 residues. Trimming stripped 1 base from V and 1 base from J, with 8 bases between. Germline CDR1 is SGHDN and CDR2 is FVKESK. Here the CDR3 reads CASSQGLRSGNTIYF. As DNA, the CDR3 is TGTGCCAGCAGCCAAGGGTTGAGATCTGGAAACACCATATATTTT.

This sequence joins TRBV6-4 and TRBJ1-2; 9 nucleotides match TRBD1. Looked up from germline, CDR1 is MRHNA and CDR2 is SNTAGT. V trimming: 4 bases; J trimming: 6 bases; junction bases outside the gene matches: 12. The CDR3 consists of 16 residues. For the CDR3, the DNA is TGTGCCAGCAGTGGCTTTCCCGGGACAGGGAAGGATGGCTACACCTTC. It yields the protein CASSGFPGTGKDGYTF.

This clone turned up a few times. The rearrangement links TRBV21-1 to TRBJ1-6; the table names TRBD1, a call not compared with the DNA. TRBV21-1 is listed as a pseudogene. This CDR3 has 17 amino acids. This CDR3 is CASSPRRTAHRGSPLHF. CDR3 coding DNA: TGTGCCAGCAGCCCAAGAAGGACCGCGCACAGGGGTTCACCCCTCCACTTT.

The chain joins TRBV25-1 to TRBJ1-1; a possible D gene is TRBD1 (6 bases). Germline V gives CDR1 MGHDK, CDR2 SYGVNS. The CDR3 is made up of 13 amino acids. Trimming took 3 bases from V and 5 from J, leaving 10 bases between them. The CDR3 is CASSDRGVTEAFF. The DNA for the CDR3 is TGTGCCAGCAGTGACAGGGGTGTGACTGAAGCTTTCTTT.

The V call is TRBV4-3, the J call TRBJ1-1; D not certain. The CDR3 spans 16 residues. The germline CDR1 and CDR2 sequences are LGHNA and YSLEER. V lost 0 bases and J lost 5, with 16 bases in between. The CDR3 sequence is CASSQDPVGRMTEAFF. DNA for the CDR3: TGCGCCAGCAGCCAAGATCCGGTAGGGAGGATGACTGAAGCTTTCTTT.

This clone was seen only once. This sequence joins TRBV7-2 and TRBJ2-7; 7 positions match TRBD2. The CDR3 extends over 16 amino acids. V shed 0 bases and J 3 bases; nucleotides not matched to a gene: 8. Germline V CDR1 and CDR2: SGHTA, FQGNSA. The CDR3 reads CASSLAAGGSFYEQYF. CDR3 DNA sequence: TGTGCCAGCAGCTTAGCCGCAGGCGGGAGTTTCTACGAGCAGTACTTC.

This chain connects TRBV7-2 to TRBJ1-1; D is unresolved. V was clipped by 5 bases and J by 7 bases, with 14 bases between them. The CDR3 is made up of 13 amino acids. Germline V gene sequence: CDR1 SGHTA, CDR2 FQGNSA. CDR3 region: CASSTLGGGEAFF. DNA of the CDR3: TGTGCCAGCAGCACCTTGGGAGGCGGTGAAGCTTTCTTT.

This clone was detected once. This chain joins TRBV12-1 and TRBJ1-5; the table's D gene call, TRBD1, was not cross checked with the DNA. TRBV12-1 is recorded as a pseudogene. The length of the CDR3 is 14 residues. The DNA of the CDR3 is TGTGCCAGCAGCTGCAGGAATAGCAATCAGCCCCAGCATTTT. Encoded protein: CASSCRNSNQPQHF.

This chain uses TRBV7-3 with TRBJ2-1; 11 nucleotides agree with TRBD2. The V gene's germline CDR1 is SGHTA and CDR2 FQGTGA. V lost 1 base and J lost 6; bases outside the gene matches: 14. The CDR3 has 19 amino acids. The CDR3 loop reads CASSLKGPLAGGYSNEQFF. CDR3 nucleotides: TGTGCCAGCAGCTTAAAAGGCCCTTTAGCGGGAGGGTATTCCAATGAGCAGTTCTTC.

The chain carries TRBV4-3 and TRBJ2-7, with 7 bases fitting TRBD1. V shed 2 bases, J shed 2 bases, and the junction held 9 bases outside the gene matches. There are 16 residues in the CDR3. Germline CDR1 and CDR2: LGHNA and YSLEER. The CDR3 region has the DNA TGCGCCAGCAGCCAACTTCCGGGACAGCCTACCTACGAGCAGTACTTC. It codes for CASSQLPGQPTYEQYF.

For the CDR3, the DNA is TGTGCCAGCAGCAGGCCTCTCTATGGCTACACCTTC. Its protein product is CASSRPLYGYTF. The chain is built from TRBV7-9 and TRBJ1-2; D not resolved. V was clipped by 5 bases and J by 4 bases, with 8 bases between them. The CDR3 has 12 residues. Germline V CDR1 and CDR2: SEHNR, FQNEAQ (reference sequence).

This sequence joins TRBV2 and TRBJ1-5; tentatively, D is TRBD1 (5 bases). The V gene's germline CDR1 is SNHLY and CDR2 FYNNEI. The V and J ends lost 7 bases and 6 bases respectively, with 16 bases between them. The CDR3 totals 14 residues. This CDR3 reads CASNGGVVGQPQHF. The DNA of the CDR3 is TGTGCCAGCAACGGGGGGGTTGTAGGTCAGCCCCAGCATTTT.

The chain carries TRBV2 and TRBJ1-4, with D possibly matching TRBD1 (6 bases). The CDR3 loop spans 14 amino acids. Per germline, CDR1 SNHLY and CDR2 FYNNEI. The ends were cut back, 7 bases at V and 7 bases at J, with 16 bases in the middle. The CDR3 DNA follows: TGTGCCAGCAACCTACAGGGTCGGCGTGAAAAACTGTTTTTT. The encoded protein is CASNLQGRREKLFF. Variable domain in full (rest from reference TRBV2 and TRBJ1-4): EPEVTQTPSHQVTQMGQEVILRCVPISNHLYFYWYRQILGQKVEFLVSFYNNEISEKSEIFDDQFSVERPDGSNFTLKIRSTKLEDSAMYFCASNLQGRREKLFFGSGTQLSVL.

This clone came up a few times. The chain recombines TRBV11-2 with TRBJ2-3; no clear D. The ends were cut back, 4 bases at V and 0 bases at J, with 2 bases in the middle. CDR1 is SGHAT, CDR2 FQNNGV, per germline. The CDR3 loop spans 12 amino acids. The CDR3 DNA reads TGTGCCAGCAGCTCCAGCACAGATACGCAGTATTTT. Its protein is CASSSSTDTQYF.

A remark on this clone: Other DNA sequences from this sample encode an identical CDR3 as well. V and J are TRBV18 and TRBJ2-5; D is unresolved. Germline V gene sequence: CDR1 KGHSH, CDR2 LQKENI. V was trimmed by 3 bases and J by 2 bases, leaving 4 bases between them. The CDR3 is 12 residues long. As DNA, the CDR3 is TGTGCCAGCTCACCCGGTCAAGAGACCCAGTACTTC. Translated, it gives CASSPGQETQYF.

This chain uses TRBV18 with TRBJ1-2; possibly TRBD1 for D (6 bases). The germline CDR1 and CDR2 sequences are KGHSH and LQKENI. The CDR3 runs 13 residues. Between the trimmed V and J ends, which lost 6 bases and 4 bases, there was a span of 12 bases. CDR3: CASSFRGFYGYTF. In nucleotides, the CDR3 is TGTGCCAGCTCTTTTAGGGGGTTCTATGGCTACACCTTC.